This T cell receptor beta chain came from a study of shared T cell receptors in the human thymus. Produced via immunoSEQ multiplex PCR; TCRdb's table is partial and in-frame only. The sample shows around 730,000 clones, over 75% of them seen only once. The V end was cut by 3 bases, the J end by 4 bases, with 18 bases between. Germline values: CDR1 WSHSY, CDR2 SAAADI. The CDR3 is 16 amino acids. The data were also submitted as part of a second study, on human thymus T cells. That source adds: Thymus tissue was removed during corrective cardiac surgery. Related research found strongly overlapping thymic repertoires in unrelated individuals.

This TCR was recovered from a girl less than two years old with a congenital heart defect. The material sequenced was thymocytes. This chain uses TRBV10-2 with TRBJ2-5; possibly TRBD2 for D (6 bases). Written as DNA, the CDR3 is TGCGCCAGCAGTGACGCCTTGCGACTAGTTGCAGAGACCCAGTACTTC. Protein sequence: CASSDALRLVAETQYF.